Reported below is one TCR beta chain. This specimen belongs to a study of blood T cell repertoires in COVID-19. About the research overall: Nucleic acid was either cDNA or gDNA, and it came from T cells, B-cell-depleted T cells, or PBMCs.

The CDR3 extends over 16 amino acids. Germline V gene sequence: CDR1 SGHTA, CDR2 FQGNSA. V lost 2 bases, J lost 4 bases, and 6 bases stayed unmatched. Methods used by the authors: Amplification from reference gene primers served as the basis for estimated nucleated cell counts. The method was immunoSEQ multiplex PCR; TCRdb's version includes in-frame clones alone and lacks a portion of them. The D gene and trimming were derived from the DNA, and the V and J assignments and clone size from that table. The repertoire has 70,000 to 95,000 clones, roughly 80% of them found once; the top ten carry less than 15%.

The genes are TRBV7-2 and TRBJ2-3, with 10 bases fitting TRBD2. The sequence came from a human donor in a cohort sampled during active COVID-19. Material: peripheral blood. The CDR3 here is CASSLRRLAGADTQYF. As DNA, the CDR3 is TGTGCCAGCAGCTTACGCCGACTAGCGGGCGCAGATACGCAGTATTTT.